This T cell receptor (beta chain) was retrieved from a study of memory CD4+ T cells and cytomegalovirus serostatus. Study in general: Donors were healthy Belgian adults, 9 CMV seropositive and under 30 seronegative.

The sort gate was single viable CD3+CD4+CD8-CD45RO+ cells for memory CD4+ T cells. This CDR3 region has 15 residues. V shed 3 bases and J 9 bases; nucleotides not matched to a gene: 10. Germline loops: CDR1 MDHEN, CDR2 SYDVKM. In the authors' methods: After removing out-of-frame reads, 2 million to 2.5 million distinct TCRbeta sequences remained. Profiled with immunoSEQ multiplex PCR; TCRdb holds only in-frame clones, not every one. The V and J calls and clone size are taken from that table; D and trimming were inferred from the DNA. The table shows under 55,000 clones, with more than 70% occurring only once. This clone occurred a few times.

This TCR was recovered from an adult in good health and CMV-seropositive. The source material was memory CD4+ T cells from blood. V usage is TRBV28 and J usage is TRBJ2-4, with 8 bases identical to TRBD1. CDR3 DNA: TGTGCCAGCAGTTTGCAGCGCACCGGGACAGGCATTCAGTACTTC. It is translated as CASSLQRTGTGIQYF.